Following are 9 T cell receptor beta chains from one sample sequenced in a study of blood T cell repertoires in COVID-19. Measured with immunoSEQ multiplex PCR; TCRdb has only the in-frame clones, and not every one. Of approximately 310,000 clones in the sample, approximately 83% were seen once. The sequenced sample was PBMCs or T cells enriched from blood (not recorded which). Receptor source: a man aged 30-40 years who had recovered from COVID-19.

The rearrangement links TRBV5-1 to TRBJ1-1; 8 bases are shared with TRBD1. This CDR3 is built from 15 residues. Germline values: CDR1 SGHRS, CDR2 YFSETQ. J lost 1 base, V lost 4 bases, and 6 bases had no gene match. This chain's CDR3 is CASSEDRARNTEAFF. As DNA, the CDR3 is TGCGCCAGCAGCGAGGACAGGGCACGGAACACTGAAGCTTTCTTT. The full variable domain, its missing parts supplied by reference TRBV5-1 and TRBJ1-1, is KAGVTQTPRYLIKTRGQQVTLSCSPISGHRSVSWYQQTPGQGLQFLFEYFSETQRNKGNFPGRFSGRQFSNSRSEMNVSTLELGDSALYLCASSEDRARNTEAFFGQGTRLTVV.

The CDR3 region is CASSTDSSNYEQFF. Here the CDR3 DNA reads TGTGCCAGCAGTACTGATTCTAGTAACTATGAGCAGTTCTTC. V usage is TRBV6-5 and J usage is TRBJ2-1; unclear D gene. Germline loops: CDR1 MNHEY, CDR2 SVGAGI. This CDR3 has 14 residues. With 5 bases removed from V and 8 bases from J, the gap between germline ends came to 16 bases.

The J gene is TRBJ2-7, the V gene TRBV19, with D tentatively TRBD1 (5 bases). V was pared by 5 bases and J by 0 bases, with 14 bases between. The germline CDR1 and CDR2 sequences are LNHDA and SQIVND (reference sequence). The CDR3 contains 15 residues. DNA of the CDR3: TGTGCCAGTAGTTGGGGCGGCAGATACTCCTACGAGCAGTACTTC. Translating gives CASSWGGRYSYEQYF.

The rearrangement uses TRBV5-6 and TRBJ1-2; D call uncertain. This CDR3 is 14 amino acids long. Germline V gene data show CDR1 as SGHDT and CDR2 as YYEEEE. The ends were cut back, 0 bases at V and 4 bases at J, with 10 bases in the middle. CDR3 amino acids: CASSLDGGSYGYTF. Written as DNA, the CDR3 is TGTGCCAGCAGCTTGGACGGCGGAAGCTATGGCTACACCTTC.

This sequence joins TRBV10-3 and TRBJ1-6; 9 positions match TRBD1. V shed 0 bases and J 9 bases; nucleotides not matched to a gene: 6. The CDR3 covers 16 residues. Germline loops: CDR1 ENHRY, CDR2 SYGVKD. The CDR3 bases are TGTGCCATCAGTGAGTCCCCGGGACAGGGAGCTTCACCCCTCCACTTT. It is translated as CAISESPGQGASPLHF.

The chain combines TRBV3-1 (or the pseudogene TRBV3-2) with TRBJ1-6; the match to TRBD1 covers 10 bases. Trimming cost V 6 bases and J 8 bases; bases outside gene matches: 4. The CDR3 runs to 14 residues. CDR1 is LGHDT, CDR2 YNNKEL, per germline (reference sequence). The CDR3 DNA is TGTGCCAGCAGTCTGACAGGGGGCGATTCACCCCTCCACTTT. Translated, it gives CASSLTGGDSPLHF.

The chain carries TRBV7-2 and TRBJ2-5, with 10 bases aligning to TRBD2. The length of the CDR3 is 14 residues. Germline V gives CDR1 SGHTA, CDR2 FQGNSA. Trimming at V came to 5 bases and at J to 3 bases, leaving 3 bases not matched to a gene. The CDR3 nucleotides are TGTGCCAGCAGCCCCGGACTAGCGGAAGAGACCCAGTACTTC. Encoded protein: CASSPGLAEETQYF.

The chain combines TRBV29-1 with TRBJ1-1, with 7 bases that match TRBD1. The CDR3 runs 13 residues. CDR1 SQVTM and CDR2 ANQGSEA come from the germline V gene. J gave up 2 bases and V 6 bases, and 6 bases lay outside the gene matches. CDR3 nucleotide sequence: TGCAGCGTACAACAGGGGACAAACACTGAAGCTTTCTTT. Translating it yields CSVQQGTNTEAFF.

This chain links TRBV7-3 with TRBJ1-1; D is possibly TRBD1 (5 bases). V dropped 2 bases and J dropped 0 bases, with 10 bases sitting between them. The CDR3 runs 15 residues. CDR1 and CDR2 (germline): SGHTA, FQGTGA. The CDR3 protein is CASSLGPGLNTEAFF. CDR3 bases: TGTGCCAGCAGCTTAGGGCCAGGGCTGAACACTGAAGCTTTCTTT.